This entry lists 4 T cell receptor beta chains sequenced from one sample in a study of T cell responses to AZD1222 COVID-19 vaccine. Assay: immunoSEQ multiplex PCR; the TCRdb copy retains only in-frame clones and omits some. The sample consists of some 120,000 clones, 92% of them appearing once. The source material was peripheral blood, sampled on day 0 of AZD1222 vaccination. These receptors came from an adult in good health.

The chain has TRBV28 and TRBJ1-5, with 7 nucleotides matching TRBD1. This CDR3 has 14 amino acids. Germline CDR1 is MDHEN and CDR2 is SYDVKM. V shed 6 bases, J shed 3 bases, and the junction held 5 bases outside the gene matches. The CDR3 region has the DNA TGTGCCAGCAGACTTGGACAGGTCAATCAGCCCCAGCATTTT. Its protein product is CASRLGQVNQPQHF.

The chain joins TRBV7-8 to TRBJ2-5; 9 positions match TRBD2. CDR3 length equals 16 residues. Looked up from germline, CDR1 is SGHVS and CDR2 is FQNEAQ. V was clipped by 5 bases and J by 3 bases; unmatched bases: 10. CDR3 sequence: CASSPGGGRAKETQYF. As DNA, the CDR3 is TGTGCCAGCAGCCCTGGGGGCGGGAGGGCGAAAGAGACCCAGTACTTC.

This clone has only one observation. The chain employs TRBV5-1 and TRBJ1-6, with D possibly TRBD1 on 6 matching bases. This CDR3 contains 15 residues. Between the trimmed V and J ends, which lost 4 bases and 7 bases, there was a span of 15 bases. Germline CDR1 SGHRS, CDR2 YFSETQ. The CDR3 sequence: CASSNTTGSNSPLHF. CDR3 nucleotides: TGCGCCAGCAGCAATACGACAGGTTCCAATTCACCCCTCCACTTT. Looking up the rest from reference TRBV5-1 and TRBJ1-6 gives the full variable domain: KAGVTQTPRYLIKTRGQQVTLSCSPISGHRSVSWYQQTPGQGLQFLFEYFSETQRNKGNFPGRFSGRQFSNSRSEMNVSTLELGDSALYLCASSNTTGSNSPLHFGNGTRLTVT.

This clone is a singleton in its sample. The chain couples TRBV12-3 or TRBV12-4 to TRBJ2-5, with D unclear. V was cut by 5 bases and J by 12 bases, with 13 bases left in between. This CDR3 contains 11 residues. CDR3 bases: TGTGCCAGCAGTCCGGGTCGGATAGAGTACTTC. As protein: CASSPGRIEYF.